Below, 6 T cell receptor beta chains from the same sample are listed, as sequenced in a study of cytotoxic CD8 clonotypes in ibrutinib-treated CLL. The protocol was immunoSEQ multiplex PCR, while the TCRdb copy is restricted to in-frame clones and leaves out a portion. The sample contains 40,000 to 50,000 clones, about three fifths of which appear only once. The sample consisted of PBMCs, taken after 24 months of ibrutinib treatment. These receptors were obtained from a human donor with chronic lymphocytic leukemia.

This clone showed up just once. This chain links TRBV9 with TRBJ2-3, with 8 positions matching TRBD1. CDR3 size: 16 residues. Germline CDR1 and CDR2: SGDLS and YYNGEE. V lost 0 bases to trimming and J lost 2 bases; unmatched junction nucleotides: 5. CDR3 in amino acids: CASSVASTGDTDTQYF. The CDR3, as DNA: TGTGCCAGCAGCGTAGCTTCGACAGGGGACACAGATACGCAGTATTTT. The full variable domain, completed using reference TRBV9 and TRBJ2-3, is DSGVTQTPKHLITATGQRVTLRCSPRSGDLSVYWYQQSLDQGLQFLIQYYNGEERAKGNILERFSAQQFPDLHSELNLSSLELGDSALYFCASSVASTGDTDTQYFGPGTRLTVL.

As DNA, the CDR3 is TGTGCCAGCAGTTACTTCCCGGGACAGGGGAGAGAGACCCAGTACTTC. It specifies CASSYFPGQGRETQYF. The gene calls are TRBV6-5 and TRBJ2-5; 10 bases line up with TRBD1. Germline-derived CDR1 and CDR2 are MNHEY and SVGAGI. The CDR3 is 16 amino acids. V lost 1 base, J lost 4 bases, and 6 bases stayed unmatched.

This clone was detected only a few times. The chain has TRBV5-1 and TRBJ1-1; the match to TRBD1 covers 9 bases. The CDR3 extends over 15 amino acids. Trimming cost V 2 bases and J 1 base; bases outside gene matches: 3. The V gene's germline CDR1 is SGHRS and CDR2 YFSETQ. This CDR3 reads CASSFRQGENTEAFF. The CDR3 DNA follows: TGCGCCAGCAGCTTCCGACAGGGGGAGAACACTGAAGCTTTCTTT.

This clone was seen once. The CDR3 bases are TGTGCCAGCAGCTTCGGGACACTCGAGCAGTACTTC. Translating gives CASSFGTLEQYF. This rearrangement joins TRBV5-8 to TRBJ2-7, with a tentative D call TRBD1 (6 bases). The germline CDR1 and CDR2 sequences are SGHTS and YDEGEE. The CDR3 is 12 amino acids. V was trimmed by 2 bases and J by 6 bases, leaving 9 bases between them.

J is TRBJ2-6 and V is TRBV19; D uncertain. The V gene's germline CDR1 is LNHDA and CDR2 SQIVND (reference sequence). CDR3 length equals 17 residues. V lost 7 bases and J lost 0, with 16 bases in between. CDR3 sequence: CASTIGTHPSGANVLTF. CDR3 nucleotide sequence: TGTGCCAGTACCATCGGCACGCATCCCTCTGGGGCCAACGTCCTGACTTTC.

This clone was seen once. CDR3 in amino acids: CASSPNYGYTF. The DNA for the CDR3 is TGTGCCAGCAGCCCTAACTATGGCTACACCTTC. The chain has TRBV28 and TRBJ1-2; D is unclear. The CDR3 covers 11 residues. CDR1 and CDR2 from the germline V gene are MDHEN and SYDVKM. Trimming removed 6 bases at V and 0 bases at J, with 2 bases between.